A selection of T cell receptor beta chains follows, all from one sample in a study of shared clonotypes between healthy human individuals. Sequencing used immunoSEQ multiplex PCR; TCRdb keeps in-frame clones, though not all of them. Counted here are some 320,000 clones, about nine tenths occurring once; the ten biggest clones make up 15% to 20%. Sequences were obtained from memory CD8+ T cells sorted from blood. The receptors shown here come from a man aged 18 to 29 in good health. Both conserved end residues are part of each CDR3. D genes are given only for firm matches. Some rows have no size entry. The others give once, few or many, or a class for an expanded clone.

TRBV5-1,-,TRBJ2-5,once,14,TGCGCCAGCAGCCAAGACCTAGTCGGAGAGACCCAGTACTTC,CASSQDLVGETQYF
TRBV10-1,-,TRBJ1-1,-,13,TGCGCCAGCGCTACAGAACCGAACACTGAAGCTTTCTTT,CASATEPNTEAFF
TRBV12-5,TRBD1,TRBJ1-1,-,17,TGTGCTAGTGGTTTGGCAGGCAGGGGGCGTGTGAACACTGAAGCTTTCTTT,CASGLAGRGRVNTEAFF
TRBV20-1,-,TRBJ1-2,-,11,TGCAGTGCTTCGGACGTGGATGGCTACACCTTC,CSASDVDGYTF
TRBV6-6,TRBD2,TRBJ2-1,-,15,TGTGCCAGCAGTTACTCGCGGGAGGGTCTCAATGAGCAGTTCTTC,CASSYSREGLNEQFF
TRBV9,TRBD2,TRBJ2-5,-,13,TGTGCCAGCAGCCGCGGGGGGCAAGAGACCCAGTACTTC,CASSRGGQETQYF
TRBV27,-,TRBJ2-3,-,23,TGTGCCAGCAGTTTATCGCACGCAGGGACAGGCGACCGGTGGCGGGAGAGGCCTGATACGCAGTATTTT,CASSLSHAGTGDRWRERPDTQYF
TRBV4-1,-,TRBJ1-1,-,15,TGCGCCAGCAGCCAAGATCCCCTAGGGGGTACTGAAGCTTTCTTT,CASSQDPLGGTEAFF
TRBV27,-,TRBJ2-4,-,17,TGTGCCAGCAGTTTATTAGTGAGCGTTATAGCCAAAAACATTCAGTACTTC,CASSLLVSVIAKNIQYF
TRBV19,TRBD1,TRBJ2-7,-,13,TGTGCCAGTAGTATGGACAGGGCCAACGAGCAGTACTTC,CASSMDRANEQYF
TRBV10-1,TRBD2,TRBJ2-7,-,15,TGCGCCAGCAAAGGTGCTAGCGGGAGAAGCGGCGAGCAGTACTTC,CASKGASGRSGEQYF
TRBV5-1,-,TRBJ2-3,-,15,TGCGCCAGCAGCGCCCAGATGGATCACGCAGATACGCAGTATTTT,CASSAQMDHADTQYF
TRBV10-3,TRBD2,TRBJ2-2,-,15,TGTGCCATCAGAATAGCGGGACCTAACACCGGGGAGCTGTTTTTT,CAIRIAGPNTGELFF
TRBV6-5,-,TRBJ2-2,-,12,TGTGCCAGCGGGCGGACAGCCGGGGAGCTGTTTTTT,CASGRTAGELFF
TRBV30,TRBD2,TRBJ2-3,-,14,TGTGCCTGGAGTCTAGCGGGAGTAGGAGATACGCAGTATTTT,CAWSLAGVGDTQYF
TRBV29-1,-,TRBJ2-7,-,12,TGCAGCGTTGGGGACAACTCCTACGAGCAGTACTTC,CSVGDNSYEQYF
TRBV29-1,-,TRBJ2-1,many,12,TGCAGCGTAAACTCAGGGGGGGTTGAGCAGTTCTTC,CSVNSGGVEQFF
TRBV28,-,TRBJ1-1,-,12,TGTGCCAGCAGTTTATGGGAAGGCGGAGCTTTCTTT,CASSLWEGGAFF
TRBV19,-,TRBJ2-7,-,15,TGTGCCAGTAGTATAGGTGTTTTCGGGGGTGACGAGCAGTACTTC,CASSIGVFGGDEQYF
TRBV25-1,-,TRBJ2-5,-,14,TGTGCCAGCAGTGAAGGTGACGCGGGAGAGACCCAGTACTTC,CASSEGDAGETQYF
TRBV11-1,TRBD2,TRBJ2-3,few,18,TGTGCCAGCAACCCAGGACTAGCGGGGTCTCCTGCGAGGGATACGCAGTATTTT,CASNPGLAGSPARDTQYF
TRBV7-6,-,TRBJ2-7,once,14,TGTGCCAGCAGCTTATTAGACAGCTCCTACGAGCAGTACTTC,CASSLLDSSYEQYF
TRBV28,-,TRBJ2-5,-,14,TGTGCCAGCACCCCGTCGGGCGTCCAAGAGACCCAGTACTTC,CASTPSGVQETQYF
TRBV5-1,TRBD2,TRBJ2-5,many,18,TGCGCCAGCAGCTTGGGACTAGCGGGGGACTCGTACCAAGAGACCCAGTACTTC,CASSLGLAGDSYQETQYF
TRBV11-2,TRBD2,TRBJ2-5,-,15,TGTGCCAGCAGTTCTATAAAGCGGGAGACGGAGACCCAGTACTTC,CASSSIKRETETQYF
TRBV7-7,-,TRBJ2-3,-,14,TGTGCTAGCAGCTTGGGTCCGAGCGCAGATACGCAGTATTTT,CASSLGPSADTQYF
TRBV6-5,-,TRBJ2-1,once,15,TGTGCCAGCAGTCGAATGGAGGGGGCCTTCAATGAGCAGTTCTTC,CASSRMEGAFNEQFF
TRBV6-1,-,TRBJ2-7,-,12,TGTGCCAGTCGACAGCCGTACTACGAGCAGTACTTC,CASRQPYYEQYF
TRBV19,-,TRBJ2-7,-,14,TGTGCCAGTAGCCCAGGGGTGTCATCCTACGAGCAGTACTTC,CASSPGVSSYEQYF
TRBV6-4,-,TRBJ2-1,-,15,TGTGCCAGCAGTGACTCCCGGGAGTCTCGAAATGAGCAGTTCTTC,CASSDSRESRNEQFF
TRBV28,-,TRBJ2-7,once,13,TGTGCCAGCAGTCCCCTCCTTGACTACGAGCAGTACTTC,CASSPLLDYEQYF
TRBV29-1,-,TRBJ2-7,-,13,TGCAGCGTCACGTCTGGGCTGCGTTACGAGCAGTACTTC,CSVTSGLRYEQYF
TRBV4-1,-,TRBJ2-7,-,14,TGCGCCAGCAGCCAAGGACCAGAGGGCTACGAGCAGTACTTC,CASSQGPEGYEQYF
TRBV5-1,-,TRBJ1-4,once,18,TGCGCCAGCAGCTGGAGCTCCTCAAAGAGGCAGGGGAGGGAAAAACTGTTTTTT,CASSWSSSKRQGREKLFF
TRBV5-6,TRBD2,TRBJ2-7,-,18,TGTGCCAGCAGCTTGTCCGGGACTAGCGGGGGGATCTCCTACGAGCAGTACTTC,CASSLSGTSGGISYEQYF
TRBV7-8,-,TRBJ2-7,few,13,TGTGCCAGCAGCTTCGGCGGCACCTACGAGCAGTACTTC,CASSFGGTYEQYF
TRBV13,-,TRBJ2-3,-,15,TGTGCCAGCAGCCTGGGGACTGGACGCGTAGATACGCAGTATTTT,CASSLGTGRVDTQYF
TRBV18,-,TRBJ2-5,-,12,TGTGCCAGCTCACCGGGGGAGGAGACCCAGTACTTC,CASSPGEETQYF
TRBV7-2,-,TRBJ1-2,-,11,TGTGCCAACGGACAAAACTATGGCTACACCTTC,CANGQNYGYTF
TRBV4-3,TRBD1,TRBJ2-7,-,15,TGCGCCAGCAGCCACACCCCTACAGGGGGGTACGAGCAGTACTTC,CASSHTPTGGYEQYF
TRBV5-1,-,TRBJ1-3,-,15,TGCGCCAGCAGCCCCCAGGGGACATCCGGAAACACCATATATTTT,CASSPQGTSGNTIYF
TRBV7-8,-,TRBJ2-4,-,15,TGTGCCAGCAGCTTCCGGGGGTTAGCCAAAAACATTCAGTACTTC,CASSFRGLAKNIQYF
TRBV4-1,-,TRBJ2-7,-,16,TGCGCCAGCAGCCCGGCCTCTAGCGAGAGCTCCTACGAGCAGTACTTC,CASSPASSESSYEQYF
TRBV27,-,TRBJ1-4,once,15,TGTGCCAGCAGTTTTAGTATCGTAACTAATGAAAAACTGTTTTTT,CASSFSIVTNEKLFF
TRBV11-2,TRBD1,TRBJ1-2,-,15,TGTGCCAGCAGCTTAGGACGGACAGGTGCTGGTGGCTACACCTTC,CASSLGRTGAGGYTF
TRBV5-1,-,TRBJ2-7,-,14,TGCGCCAGCAGCCCTGACACCGGGCACTACGAGCAGTACTTC,CASSPDTGHYEQYF
TRBV6-5,-,TRBJ2-7,-,13,TGTGCCAGCAGCGATACGAACCACTACGAGCAGTACTTC,CASSDTNHYEQYF
TRBV10-1,-,TRBJ1-1,few,13,TGCGCCAGCAGTCCCGCGGGGGGCCCTGAAGCTTTCTTT,CASSPAGGPEAFF
TRBV29-1,TRBD2,TRBJ2-7,-,12,TGCAGCGTTGGGACTAGCGGTACATGGCAGTACTTC,CSVGTSGTWQYF
TRBV9,-,TRBJ2-1,once,16,TGTGCCAGCAGCCTCTCCGGGGGGCCCTCCTACAATGAGCAGTTCTTC,CASSLSGGPSYNEQFF
TRBV18,TRBD1,TRBJ2-7,-,15,TGTGCCAGCTCACCAAACCGGGACAGCACCTACGAGCAGTACTTC,CASSPNRDSTYEQYF
TRBV4-3,-,TRBJ2-5,-,16,TGCGCCAGCAGCCAAGAATACGAGGGAAGGCAAGAGACCCAGTACTTC,CASSQEYEGRQETQYF
TRBV4-1,-,TRBJ2-5,-,15,TGCGCCAGCAGCCAAGACGGAGGCGGGATGGTCTCCCAGTACTTC,CASSQDGGGMVSQYF
TRBV6-6,TRBD1,TRBJ2-1,few,12,TGTGCCAGCAGCAAAGACAGGGGGGAGCAGTTCTTC,CASSKDRGEQFF
TRBV6-5,-,TRBJ1-1,-,14,TGTGCCAGCAGTTTGACCAGGGGAGACACTGAAGCTTTCTTT,CASSLTRGDTEAFF
TRBV5-1,TRBD2,TRBJ2-1,-,16,TGCGCCAGCGCGTTGGGACTAGCGGGAGCCGGGGATGAGCAGTTCTTC,CASALGLAGAGDEQFF
TRBV6-1,-,TRBJ1-1,-,18,TGTGCCAGCAGTGAACTACCCTTTGGGGTCGTAGGGAACACTGAAGCTTTCTTT,CASSELPFGVVGNTEAFF
TRBV4-1,-,TRBJ1-2,-,14,TGCGCCAGCAGCTCAACGTCGAGGGACTATGGCTACACCTTC,CASSSTSRDYGYTF
TRBV7-8,-,TRBJ2-1,-,15,TGTGCCAGCAGCCGGGGGCAGGTAGGTTTTAATGAGCAGTTCTTC,CASSRGQVGFNEQFF